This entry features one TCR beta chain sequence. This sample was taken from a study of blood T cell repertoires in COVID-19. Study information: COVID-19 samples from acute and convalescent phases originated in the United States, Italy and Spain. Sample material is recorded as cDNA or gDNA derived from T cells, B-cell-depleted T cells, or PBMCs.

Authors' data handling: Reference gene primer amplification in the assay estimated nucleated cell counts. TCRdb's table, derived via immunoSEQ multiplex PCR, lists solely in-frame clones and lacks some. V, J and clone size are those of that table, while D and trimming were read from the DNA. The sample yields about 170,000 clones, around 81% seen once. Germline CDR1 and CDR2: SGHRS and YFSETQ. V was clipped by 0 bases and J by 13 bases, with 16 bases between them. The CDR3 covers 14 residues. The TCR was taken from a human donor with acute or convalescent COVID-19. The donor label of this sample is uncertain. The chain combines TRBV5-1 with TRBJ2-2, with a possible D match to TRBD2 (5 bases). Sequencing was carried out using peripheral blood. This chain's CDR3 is CASSLGERSGTLFF. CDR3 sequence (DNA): TGCGCCAGCAGCTTGGGGGAGCGGAGTGGTACGCTGTTTTTT.